This is a list of T cell receptor beta chains from one sample in a study of blood T cell repertoires in COVID-19. The table came from immunoSEQ multiplex PCR; TCRdb's copy has only in-frame clones and leaves some out. The sample has 190,000 or so clones, about nine tenths seen once. The material sequenced was PBMCs or T cells enriched from blood (not recorded which). The receptors were gathered from a man aged 18-30 years with acute COVID-19. Both conserved end residues are part of each CDR3. Each record gives: D gene, V gene, clone size, J gene, CDR3 protein, CDR3 DNA. D genes are given only for firm matches. For some rows the clone size is stated as once, few or many, or as a class when expanded; others skip it.

TRBD2,TRBV19,.,TRBJ2-1,CASSIDPGGAYNEQFF,TGTGCCAGTAGTATAGATCCGGGAGGGGCTTACAATGAGCAGTTCTTC
.,TRBV27,.,TRBJ2-1,CASSLRPQGLYNEQFF,TGTGCCAGCAGTCTTCGGCCTCAGGGGCTGTACAATGAGCAGTTCTTC
.,TRBV4-2,.,TRBJ1-1,CASSQELLLEGEAFF,TGTGCCAGCAGCCAAGAACTATTGTTGGAGGGTGAAGCTTTCTTT
TRBD1,TRBV30,.,TRBJ1-5,CAWSGQGSQPQHF,TGTGCCTGGAGTGGACAGGGCTCCCAGCCCCAGCATTTT
TRBD1,TRBV10-1,once,TRBJ2-7,CASSESGQGYEQYF,TGCGCCAGCAGTGAGTCGGGACAGGGCTACGAGCAGTACTTC
.,TRBV6-5,.,TRBJ2-2,CASSYSRGARTGELFF,TGTGCCAGCAGTTACTCTCGGGGGGCGCGGACCGGGGAGCTGTTTTTT
.,TRBV24-1,.,TRBJ1-1,CATRPRAGTEAFF,TGTGCCACCAGACCGCGGGCTGGCACTGAAGCTTTCTTT
.,TRBV28,once,TRBJ1-1,CASRSAGEMGTEAFF,TGTGCCAGCAGATCGGCCGGGGAGATGGGCACTGAAGCTTTCTTT
TRBD1,TRBV28,.,TRBJ1-4,CASSLMDRNDEKLFF,TGTGCCAGCAGTTTAATGGACAGGAACGATGAAAAACTGTTTTTT
.,TRBV4-1,.,TRBJ1-6,CASSQSEGSGSSPLHF,TGCGCCAGCAGCCAATCGGAGGGATCGGGTTCTTCACCCCTCCACTTT
TRBD2,TRBV7-3,.,TRBJ2-1,CASSLTAGVYNEQFF,TGTGCCAGCAGCTTAACAGCGGGAGTCTACAATGAGCAGTTCTTC
TRBD2,TRBV28,.,TRBJ2-1,CASSLGWVAGVNEQFF,TGTGCCAGCAGTTTGGGTTGGGTAGCGGGAGTCAATGAGCAGTTCTTC
.,TRBV7-9,.,TRBJ2-3,CASSFGERTDTQYF,TGTGCCAGCAGCTTTGGAGAGCGAACAGATACGCAGTATTTT
.,TRBV10-3,.,TRBJ2-7,CAISESTGRDEQYF,TGTGCCATCAGTGAGTCGACAGGCCGGGACGAGCAGTACTTC
TRBD1,TRBV24-1,.,TRBJ1-2,CATSDLGQGPGWNYGYTF,TGTGCCACCAGTGATCTCGGACAGGGGCCCGGATGGAACTATGGCTACACCTTC
TRBD1,TRBV27,.,TRBJ2-1,CASSLFGTGPHEQFF,TGTGCCAGCAGTTTATTCGGGACAGGGCCCCATGAGCAGTTCTTC